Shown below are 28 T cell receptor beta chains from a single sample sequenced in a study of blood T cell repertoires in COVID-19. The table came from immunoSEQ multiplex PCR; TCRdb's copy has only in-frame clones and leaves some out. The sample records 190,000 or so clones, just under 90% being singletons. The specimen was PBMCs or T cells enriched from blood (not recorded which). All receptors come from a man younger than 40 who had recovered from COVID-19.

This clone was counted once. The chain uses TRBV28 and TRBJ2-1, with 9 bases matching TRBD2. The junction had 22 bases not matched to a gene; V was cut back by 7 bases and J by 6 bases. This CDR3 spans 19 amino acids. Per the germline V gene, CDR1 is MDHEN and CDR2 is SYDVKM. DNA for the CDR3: TGTGCCAGCACCTTGAGGAGGGGGCGGGAGGGCCTTTCTTCCAATGAGCAGTTCTTC. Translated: CASTLRRGREGLSSNEQFF. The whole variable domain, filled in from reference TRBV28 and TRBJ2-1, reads DVKVTQSSRYLVKRTGEKVFLECVQDMDHENMFWYRQDPGLGLRLIYFSYDVKMKEKGDIPEGYSVSREKKERFSLILESASTNQTSMYLCASTLRRGREGLSSNEQFFGPGTRLTVL.

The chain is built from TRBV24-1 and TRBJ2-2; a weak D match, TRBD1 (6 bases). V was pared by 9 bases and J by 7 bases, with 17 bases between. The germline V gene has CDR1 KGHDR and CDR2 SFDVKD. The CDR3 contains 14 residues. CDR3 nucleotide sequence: TGTGCCACCTCGACCAACAGGGAAGACGGGGAGCTGTTTTTT. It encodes CATSTNREDGELFF.

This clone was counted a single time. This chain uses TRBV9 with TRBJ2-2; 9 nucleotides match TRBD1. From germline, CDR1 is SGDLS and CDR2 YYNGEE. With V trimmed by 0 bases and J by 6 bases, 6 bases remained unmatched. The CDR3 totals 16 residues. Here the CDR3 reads CASSVGARQGAGELFF. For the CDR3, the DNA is TGTGCCAGCAGCGTAGGAGCCCGACAGGGGGCCGGGGAGCTGTTTTTT.

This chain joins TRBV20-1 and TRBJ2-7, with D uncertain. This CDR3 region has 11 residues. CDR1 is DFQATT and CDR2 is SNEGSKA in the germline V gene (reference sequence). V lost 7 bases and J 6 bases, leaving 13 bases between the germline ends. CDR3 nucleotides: TGCAGTGGCCTCTATCCGCCCGAGCAGTACTTC. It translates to CSGLYPPEQYF.

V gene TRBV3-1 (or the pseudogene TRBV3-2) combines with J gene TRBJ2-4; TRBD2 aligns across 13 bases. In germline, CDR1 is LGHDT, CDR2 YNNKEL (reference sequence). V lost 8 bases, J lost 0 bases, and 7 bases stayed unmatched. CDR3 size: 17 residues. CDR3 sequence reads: CASRLAGGRLAKNIQYF. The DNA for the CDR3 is TGTGCCAGCCGACTAGCGGGAGGACGATTAGCCAAAAACATTCAGTACTTC.

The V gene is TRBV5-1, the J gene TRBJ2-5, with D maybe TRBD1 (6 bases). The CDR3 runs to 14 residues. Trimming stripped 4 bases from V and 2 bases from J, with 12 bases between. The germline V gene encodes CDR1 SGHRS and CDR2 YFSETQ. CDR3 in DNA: TGCGCCAGCAGCACAACAGGGAAACAAGAGACCCAGTACTTC. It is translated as CASSTTGKQETQYF. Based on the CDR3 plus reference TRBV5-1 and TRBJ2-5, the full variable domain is KAGVTQTPRYLIKTRGQQVTLSCSPISGHRSVSWYQQTPGQGLQFLFEYFSETQRNKGNFPGRFSGRQFSNSRSEMNVSTLELGDSALYLCASSTTGKQETQYFGPGTRLLVL.

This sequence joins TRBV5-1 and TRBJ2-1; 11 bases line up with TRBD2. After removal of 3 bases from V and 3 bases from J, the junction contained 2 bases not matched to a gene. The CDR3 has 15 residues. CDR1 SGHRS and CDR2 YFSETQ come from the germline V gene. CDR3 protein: CASSSTSGIYNEQFF. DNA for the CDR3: TGCGCCAGCAGCTCGACTAGCGGGATCTACAATGAGCAGTTCTTC.

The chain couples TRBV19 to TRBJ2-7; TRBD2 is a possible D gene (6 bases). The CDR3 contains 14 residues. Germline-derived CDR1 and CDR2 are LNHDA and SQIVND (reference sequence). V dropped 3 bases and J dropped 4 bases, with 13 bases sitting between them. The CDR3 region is CASSMGLPEYEQYF. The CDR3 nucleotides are TGTGCCAGTAGTATGGGACTCCCCGAGTACGAGCAGTACTTC.

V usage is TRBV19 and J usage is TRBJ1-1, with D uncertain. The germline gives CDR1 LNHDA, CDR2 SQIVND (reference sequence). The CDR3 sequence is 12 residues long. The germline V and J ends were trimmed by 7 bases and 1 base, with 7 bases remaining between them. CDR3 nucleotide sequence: TGTGCCAGTAAACCAGGGAACACTGAAGCTTTCTTT. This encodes CASKPGNTEAFF.

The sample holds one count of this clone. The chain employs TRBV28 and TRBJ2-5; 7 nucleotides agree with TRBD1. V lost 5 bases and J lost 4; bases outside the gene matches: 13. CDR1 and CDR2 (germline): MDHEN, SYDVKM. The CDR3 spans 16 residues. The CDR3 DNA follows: TGTGCCAGCAGTCCGGGGACAGCAGAAAAGGGAGAGACCCAGTACTTC. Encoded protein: CASSPGTAEKGETQYF.

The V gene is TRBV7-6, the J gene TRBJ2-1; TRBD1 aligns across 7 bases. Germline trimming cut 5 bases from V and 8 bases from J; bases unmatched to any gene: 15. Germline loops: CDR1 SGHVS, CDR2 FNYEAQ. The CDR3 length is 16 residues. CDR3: CASSPRQGRAVDEQFF. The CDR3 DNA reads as TGTGCCAGCAGCCCCCGACAGGGCCGCGCTGTCGATGAGCAGTTCTTC.

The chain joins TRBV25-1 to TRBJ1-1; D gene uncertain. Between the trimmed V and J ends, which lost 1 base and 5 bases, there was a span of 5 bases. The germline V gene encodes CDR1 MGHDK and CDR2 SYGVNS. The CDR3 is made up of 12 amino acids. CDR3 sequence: CASSESGTEAFF. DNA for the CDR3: TGTGCCAGCAGTGAATCCGGGACTGAAGCTTTCTTT.

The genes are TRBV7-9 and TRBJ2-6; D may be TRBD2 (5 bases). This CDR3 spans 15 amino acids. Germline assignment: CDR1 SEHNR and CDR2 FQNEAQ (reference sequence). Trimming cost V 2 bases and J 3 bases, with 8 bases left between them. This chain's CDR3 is CASSLSGVGANVLTF. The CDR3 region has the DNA TGTGCCAGCAGCTTATCCGGGGTTGGGGCCAACGTCCTGACTTTC. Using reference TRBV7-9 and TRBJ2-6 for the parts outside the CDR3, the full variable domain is DTGVSQNPRHKITKRGQNVTFRCDPISEHNRLYWYRQTLGQGPEFLTYFQNEAQLEKSRLLSDRFSAERPKGSFSTLEIQRTEQGDSAMYLCASSLSGVGANVLTFGAGSRLTVL.

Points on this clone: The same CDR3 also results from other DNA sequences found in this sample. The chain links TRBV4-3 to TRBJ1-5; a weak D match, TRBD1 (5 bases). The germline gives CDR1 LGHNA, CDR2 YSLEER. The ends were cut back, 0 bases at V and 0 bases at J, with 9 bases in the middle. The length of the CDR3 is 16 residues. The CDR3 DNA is TGCGCCAGCAGCCAAGATCGGGGGTATAGCAATCAGCCCCAGCATTTT. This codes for CASSQDRGYSNQPQHF.

The CDR3 loop reads CASSPPTGNSGNTIYF. CDR3 nucleotide sequence: TGTGCCAGCAGTCCCCCCACAGGGAATTCCGGAAACACCATATATTTT. The chain has TRBV28 and TRBJ1-3; tentatively, D is TRBD1 (6 bases). This CDR3 has 16 amino acids. Between the trimmed V and J ends, which lost 5 bases and 4 bases, there was a span of 18 bases. Germline lookup yields CDR1 MDHEN and CDR2 SYDVKM. The entire variable domain, with the rest obtained from reference TRBV28 and TRBJ1-3, is as follows: DVKVTQSSRYLVKRTGEKVFLECVQDMDHENMFWYRQDPGLGLRLIYFSYDVKMKEKGDIPEGYSVSREKKERFSLILESASTNQTSMYLCASSPPTGNSGNTIYFGEGSWLTVV.

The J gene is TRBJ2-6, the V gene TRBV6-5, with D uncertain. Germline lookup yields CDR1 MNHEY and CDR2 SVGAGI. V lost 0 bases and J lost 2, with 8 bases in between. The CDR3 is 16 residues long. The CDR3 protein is CASSYSRQTGANVLTF. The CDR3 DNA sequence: TGTGCCAGCAGTTACTCGAGGCAAACTGGGGCCAACGTCCTGACTTTC.

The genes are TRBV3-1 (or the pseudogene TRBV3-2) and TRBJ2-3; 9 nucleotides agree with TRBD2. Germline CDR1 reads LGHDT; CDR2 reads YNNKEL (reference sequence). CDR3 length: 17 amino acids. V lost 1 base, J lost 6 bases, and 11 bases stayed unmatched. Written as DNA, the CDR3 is TGTGCCAGCAGCCAAGGTTTAGGCGGGGGGGCGAGCGATACGCAGTATTTT. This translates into CASSQGLGGGASDTQYF.

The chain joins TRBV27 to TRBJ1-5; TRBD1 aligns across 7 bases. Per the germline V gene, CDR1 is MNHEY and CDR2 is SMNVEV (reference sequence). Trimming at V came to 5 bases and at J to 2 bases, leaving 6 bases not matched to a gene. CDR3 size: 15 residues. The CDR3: CASSSQGVGNQPQHF. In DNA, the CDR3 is TGTGCCAGCAGTAGCCAGGGGGTAGGCAATCAGCCCCAGCATTTT.

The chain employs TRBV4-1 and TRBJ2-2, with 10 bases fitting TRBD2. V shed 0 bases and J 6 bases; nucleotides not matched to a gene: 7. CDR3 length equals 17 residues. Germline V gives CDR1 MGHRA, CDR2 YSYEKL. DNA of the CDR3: TGCGCCAGCAGCCAAGATTTCAGCGGGGGGGCGGCCGGGGAGCTGTTTTTT. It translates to CASSQDFSGGAAGELFF.

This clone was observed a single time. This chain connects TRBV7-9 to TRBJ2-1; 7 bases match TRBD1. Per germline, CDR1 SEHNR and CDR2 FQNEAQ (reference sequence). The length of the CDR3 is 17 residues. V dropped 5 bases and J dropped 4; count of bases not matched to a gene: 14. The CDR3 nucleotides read TGTGCCAGCAGCCCTAAACCGCAGGGACAGCGTTACAATGAGCAGTTCTTC. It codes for CASSPKPQGQRYNEQFF. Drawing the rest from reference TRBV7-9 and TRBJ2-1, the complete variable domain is DTGVSQNPRHKITKRGQNVTFRCDPISEHNRLYWYRQTLGQGPEFLTYFQNEAQLEKSRLLSDRFSAERPKGSFSTLEIQRTEQGDSAMYLCASSPKPQGQRYNEQFFGPGTRLTVL.

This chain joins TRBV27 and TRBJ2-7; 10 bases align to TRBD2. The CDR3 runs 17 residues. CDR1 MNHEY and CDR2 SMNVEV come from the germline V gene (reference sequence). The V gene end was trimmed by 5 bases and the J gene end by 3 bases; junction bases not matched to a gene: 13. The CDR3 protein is CASSISPGLAVNYEQYF. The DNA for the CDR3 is TGTGCCAGCAGTATTTCTCCCGGACTAGCGGTAAACTACGAGCAGTACTTC.

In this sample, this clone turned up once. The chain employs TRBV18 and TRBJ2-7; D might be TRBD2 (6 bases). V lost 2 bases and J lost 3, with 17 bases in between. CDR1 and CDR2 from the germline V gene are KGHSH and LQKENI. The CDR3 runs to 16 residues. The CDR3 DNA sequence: TGTGCCAGCTCACCAGGCGGGGACTTAGCGTACTACGAGCAGTACTTC. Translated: CASSPGGDLAYYEQYF.

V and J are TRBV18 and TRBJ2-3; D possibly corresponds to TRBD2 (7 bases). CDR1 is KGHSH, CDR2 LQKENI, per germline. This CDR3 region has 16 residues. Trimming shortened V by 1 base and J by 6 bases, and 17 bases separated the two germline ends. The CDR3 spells CASSPRAGAIYDTQYF. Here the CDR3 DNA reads TGTGCCAGCTCACCACGGGCGGGGGCGATATACGATACGCAGTATTTT. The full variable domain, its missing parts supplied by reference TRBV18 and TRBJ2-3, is NAGVMQNPRHLVRRRGQEARLRCSPMKGHSHVYWYRQLPEEGLKFMVYLQKENIIDESGMPKERFSAEFPKEGPSILRIQQVVRGDSAAYFCASSPRAGAIYDTQYFGPGTRLTVL.

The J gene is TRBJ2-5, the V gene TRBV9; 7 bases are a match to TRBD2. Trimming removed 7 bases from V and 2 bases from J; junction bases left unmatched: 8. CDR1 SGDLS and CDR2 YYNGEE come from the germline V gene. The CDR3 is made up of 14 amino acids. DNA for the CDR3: TGTGCCAGCGAACCGTTGGGAGGGCAAGAGACCCAGTACTTC. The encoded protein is CASEPLGGQETQYF.

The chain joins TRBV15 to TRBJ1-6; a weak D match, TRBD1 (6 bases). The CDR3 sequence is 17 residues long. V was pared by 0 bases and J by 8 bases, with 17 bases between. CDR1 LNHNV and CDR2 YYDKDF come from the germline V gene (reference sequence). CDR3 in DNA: TGTGCCACCAGCAGAGACAGGGGAGCGATTATACATTCACCCCTCCACTTT. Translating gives CATSRDRGAIIHSPLHF.

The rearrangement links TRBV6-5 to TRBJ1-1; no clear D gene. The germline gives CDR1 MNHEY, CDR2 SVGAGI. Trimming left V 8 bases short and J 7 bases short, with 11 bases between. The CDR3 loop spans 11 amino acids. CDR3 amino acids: CASSRGVEAFF. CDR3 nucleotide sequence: TGTGCCAGCTCACGGGGAGTTGAAGCTTTCTTT.

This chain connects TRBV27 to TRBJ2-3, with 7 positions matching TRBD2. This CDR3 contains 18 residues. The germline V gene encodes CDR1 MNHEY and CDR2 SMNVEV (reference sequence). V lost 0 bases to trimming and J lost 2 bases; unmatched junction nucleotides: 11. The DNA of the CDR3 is TGTGCCAGCAGTTTATCCCCTTTCTGGGGGACTAACACAGATACGCAGTATTTT. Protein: CASSLSPFWGTNTDTQYF.

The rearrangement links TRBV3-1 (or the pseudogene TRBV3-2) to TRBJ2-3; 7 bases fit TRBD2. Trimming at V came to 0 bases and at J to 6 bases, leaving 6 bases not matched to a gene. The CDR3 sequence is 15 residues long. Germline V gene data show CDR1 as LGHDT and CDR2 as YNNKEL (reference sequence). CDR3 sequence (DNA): TGTGCCAGCAGCCAAGATCAACGGGAGGTCGATACGCAGTATTTT. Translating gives CASSQDQREVDTQYF.